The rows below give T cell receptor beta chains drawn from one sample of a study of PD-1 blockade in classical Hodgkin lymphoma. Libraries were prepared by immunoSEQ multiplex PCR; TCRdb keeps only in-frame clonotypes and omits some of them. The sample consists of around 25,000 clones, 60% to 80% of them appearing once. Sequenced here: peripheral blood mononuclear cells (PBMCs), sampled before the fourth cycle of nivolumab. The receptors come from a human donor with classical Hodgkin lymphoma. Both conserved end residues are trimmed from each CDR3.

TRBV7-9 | ASQLLGAYEQY
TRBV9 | ASSPSGGANVLT
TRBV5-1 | ASSLAATSTTEQF
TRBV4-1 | ASTRQGGEKLF
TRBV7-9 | ASSLVWGQNYEQY
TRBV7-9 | ASSPQGGAAGELF
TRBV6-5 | ASRLTGGDSPLH
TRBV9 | ASSVKGLAGTDTQY
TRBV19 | ASSVQGILAKNIQY
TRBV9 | ASSPQLAGEGEQY
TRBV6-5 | ASKSDYWGEQY
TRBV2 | ASRGQIEAF
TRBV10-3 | AIRVGGKGQY
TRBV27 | ASKTGLSNQPQH
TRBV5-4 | ASSPGGGGLFETQY
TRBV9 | ASSSSLLGQPQH
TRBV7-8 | ASSLERGSYNEQF
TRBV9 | ASSVAGTNYGYT
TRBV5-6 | ASSLPRGGSTGELF
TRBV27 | ASSPYLDRNTEAF
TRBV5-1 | ASSWGTGNQPQH
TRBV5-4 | ASSLTATRGADGYT
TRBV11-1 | ASSHGQGAFTEAF
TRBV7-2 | ASSLNTGIPGNTIY
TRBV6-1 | ASIPDRNYGYT
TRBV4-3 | ASSQVQGASEAF
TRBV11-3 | ASSEGDEQY
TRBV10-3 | AISERAGVTYNEQF
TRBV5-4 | ASSQAARVGELF
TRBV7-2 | ASSLGQGPGQETQY
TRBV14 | ASSQEALSSYNEQF
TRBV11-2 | ASSLGELSSYEQY
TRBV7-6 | ASSLGQGANSPLH
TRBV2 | ASSTQGAQAF
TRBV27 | ASSLNRVAKLF